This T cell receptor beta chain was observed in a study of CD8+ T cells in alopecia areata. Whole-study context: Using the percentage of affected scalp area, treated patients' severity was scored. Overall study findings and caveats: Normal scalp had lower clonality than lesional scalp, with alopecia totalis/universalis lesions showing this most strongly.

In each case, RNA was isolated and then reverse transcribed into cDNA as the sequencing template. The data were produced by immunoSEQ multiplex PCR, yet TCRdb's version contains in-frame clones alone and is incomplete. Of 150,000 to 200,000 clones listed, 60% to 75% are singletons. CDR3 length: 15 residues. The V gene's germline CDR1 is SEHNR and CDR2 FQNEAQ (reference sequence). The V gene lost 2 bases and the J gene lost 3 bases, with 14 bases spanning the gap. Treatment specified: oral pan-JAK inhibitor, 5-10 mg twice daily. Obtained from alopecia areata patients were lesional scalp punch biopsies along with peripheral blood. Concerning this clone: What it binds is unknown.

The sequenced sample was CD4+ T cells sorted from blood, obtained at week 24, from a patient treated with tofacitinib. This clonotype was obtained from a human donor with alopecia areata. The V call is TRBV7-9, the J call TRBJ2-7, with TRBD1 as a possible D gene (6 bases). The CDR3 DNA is TGTGCCAGCAGCTTACCACCGGGACATAGCTACGAGCAGTACTTC. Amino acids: CASSLPPGHSYEQYF.